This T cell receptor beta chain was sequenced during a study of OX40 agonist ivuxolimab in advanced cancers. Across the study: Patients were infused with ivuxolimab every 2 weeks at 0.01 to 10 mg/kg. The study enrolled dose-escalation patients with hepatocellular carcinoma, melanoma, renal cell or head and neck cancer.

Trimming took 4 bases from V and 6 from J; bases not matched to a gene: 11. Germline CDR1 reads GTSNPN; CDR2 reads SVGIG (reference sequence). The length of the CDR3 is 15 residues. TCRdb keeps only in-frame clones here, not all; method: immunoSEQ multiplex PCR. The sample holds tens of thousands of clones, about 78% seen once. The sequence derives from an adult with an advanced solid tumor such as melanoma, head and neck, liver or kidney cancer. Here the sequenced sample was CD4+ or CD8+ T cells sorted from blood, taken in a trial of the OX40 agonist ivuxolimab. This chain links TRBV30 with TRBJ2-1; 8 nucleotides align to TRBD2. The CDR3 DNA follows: TGTGCCTGGAAATCAAGCGGGAGCCAGATCAATGAGCAGTTCTTC. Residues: CAWKSSGSQINEQFF.